These T cell receptor beta chains were read from a single sample in a study of cytotoxic CD8 clonotypes in ibrutinib-treated CLL. Profiling relied on immunoSEQ multiplex PCR, and the TCRdb table lists in-frame clones only, not all of them. The sample includes 75,000 to 80,000 clones, roughly 85% of them seen just once. Sequenced here: PBMCs, sampled after 24 months of ibrutinib treatment. The receptors here all came from a human donor with chronic lymphocytic leukemia. CDR3s include the opening cysteine and the closing phenylalanine or tryptophan. D genes are given only for firm matches. Clone sizes are given selectively: once, few, many, or a class where the clone is expanded.

size: .; V: TRBV5-1; D: TRBD2; J: TRBJ2-3; CDR3: CASSLRLAAGSGTDTQYF; DNA: TGCGCCAGCAGCTTGCGGCTAGCGGCCGGATCCGGCACAGATACGCAGTATTTT
size: .; V: TRBV30; D: TRBD1; J: TRBJ1-4; CDR3: CAWSTGTGVNEKLFF; DNA: TGTGCCTGGAGTACAGGGACAGGGGTAAATGAAAAACTGTTTTTT
size: .; V: TRBV28; D: .; J: TRBJ2-1; CDR3: CASSPGPTYNEQFF; DNA: TGTGCCAGCAGCCCGGGACCGACCTACAATGAGCAGTTCTTC
size: few; V: TRBV29-1; D: TRBD2; J: TRBJ2-5; CDR3: CSVPGTSGRGFQETQYF; DNA: TGCAGCGTTCCCGGGACTAGCGGGAGGGGGTTTCAAGAGACCCAGTACTTC
size: .; V: TRBV7-9; D: .; J: TRBJ2-6; CDR3: CASGKQGSGANVLTF; DNA: TGTGCCAGTGGAAAACAAGGCTCTGGGGCCAACGTCCTGACTTTC
size: few; V: TRBV7-2; D: TRBD1; J: TRBJ1-2; CDR3: CASSTGTGGGYTF; DNA: TGTGCCAGCAGCACCGGGACAGGGGGTGGCTACACCTTC
size: .; V: TRBV5-6; D: .; J: TRBJ2-7; CDR3: CASSFSVSSYEQYF; DNA: TGTGCCAGCAGCTTCAGCGTCAGCTCCTACGAGCAGTACTTC
size: .; V: TRBV19; D: .; J: TRBJ1-5; CDR3: CASSAQGKSNQPQHF; DNA: TGTGCCAGTAGCGCCCAGGGGAAAAGCAATCAGCCCCAGCATTTT
size: many; V: TRBV5-3; D: TRBD2; J: TRBJ2-7; CDR3: CARDRLARPYEQYF; DNA: TGTGCCAGGGACCGACTAGCGCGACCCTACGAGCAGTACTTC
size: .; V: TRBV9; D: .; J: TRBJ2-5; CDR3: CATPGTQYF; DNA: TGTGCCACCCCGGGGACCCAGTACTTC
size: .; V: TRBV7-3; D: .; J: TRBJ2-2; CDR3: CASSRVTGELFF; DNA: TGTGCCAGCAGCCGGGTTACCGGGGAGCTGTTTTTT
size: .; V: TRBV19; D: .; J: TRBJ2-7; CDR3: CASSIGSSYEQYF; DNA: TGTGCCAGTAGTATAGGTAGCTCCTACGAGCAGTACTTC
size: .; V: TRBV5-4; D: TRBD1; J: TRBJ1-4; CDR3: CASSGGQGLNEKLFF; DNA: TGTGCCAGCAGCGGGGGACAGGGCTTAAACGAAAAACTGTTTTTT
size: .; V: TRBV19; D: .; J: TRBJ1-5; CDR3: CASSWGSNQPQHF; DNA: TGTGCCAGTAGTTGGGGTAGCAATCAGCCCCAGCATTTT
size: .; V: TRBV9; D: .; J: TRBJ1-2; CDR3: CASSVEAEGYGYTF; DNA: TGTGCCAGCAGCGTAGAGGCAGAAGGATATGGCTACACCTTC
size: .; V: TRBV5-1; D: TRBD1; J: TRBJ1-2; CDR3: CASSRTTGGNYGYTF; DNA: TGCGCCAGCAGCCGGACGACAGGGGGAAACTATGGCTACACCTTC
size: .; V: TRBV4-3; D: .; J: TRBJ1-6; CDR3: CASSPQTGSADFSPLHF; DNA: TGCGCCAGCAGCCCTCAAACAGGGTCCGCGGATTTCTCACCCCTCCACTTT
size: .; V: TRBV7-2; D: .; J: TRBJ2-1; CDR3: CASSLAVGAYNEQFF; DNA: TGTGCCAGCAGCTTAGCGGTGGGGGCCTACAATGAGCAGTTCTTC
size: .; V: TRBV6-1; D: .; J: TRBJ2-1; CDR3: CASSELLGDNRDWDYNEQFF; DNA: TGTGCCAGCAGTGAATTGTTAGGGGATAACCGGGACTGGGACTACAATGAGCAGTTCTTC
size: .; V: TRBV6-1; D: .; J: TRBJ2-7; CDR3: CASSQTYEQYF; DNA: TGTGCCAGCAGTCAGACCTACGAGCAGTACTTC
size: once; V: TRBV29-1; D: .; J: TRBJ1-1; CDR3: CSGSAGTEAFF; DNA: TGCAGCGGGTCGGCGGGCACTGAAGCTTTCTTT
size: .; V: TRBV5-4; D: TRBD2; J: TRBJ2-2; CDR3: CASSSPTSGDNTGELFF; DNA: TGTGCCAGCAGCTCCCCAACTAGCGGGGATAACACCGGGGAGCTGTTTTTT
size: .; V: TRBV15; D: .; J: TRBJ1-4; CDR3: CATSRGATNEKLFF; DNA: TGTGCCACCAGCAGAGGTGCAACTAATGAAAAACTGTTTTTT
size: .; V: TRBV11-2; D: .; J: TRBJ2-5; CDR3: CASSFQVQETQYF; DNA: TGTGCCAGCAGCTTCCAAGTACAAGAGACCCAGTACTTC
size: .; V: TRBV6-5; D: .; J: TRBJ2-4; CDR3: CASSYSEKAKNIQYF; DNA: TGTGCCAGCAGTTACTCGGAGAAGGCCAAAAACATTCAGTACTTC
size: .; V: TRBV2; D: .; J: TRBJ1-5; CDR3: CASSDGQLNQPQHF; DNA: TGTGCCAGCTCCGACGGACAGCTCAATCAGCCCCAGCATTTT
size: .; V: TRBV6-5; D: .; J: TRBJ2-7; CDR3: CASSLSWSYEQYF; DNA: TGTGCCAGCAGTTTGTCTTGGTCCTACGAGCAGTACTTC
size: .; V: TRBV7-2; D: .; J: TRBJ1-3; CDR3: CASSLGELGYGNTIYF; DNA: TGTGCCAGCAGCTTAGGGGAGTTAGGGTATGGAAACACCATATATTTT
size: .; V: TRBV6-5; D: .; J: TRBJ2-7; CDR3: CASETVLEQYF; DNA: TGTGCCAGCGAAACCGTGTTAGAGCAGTACTTC
size: .; V: TRBV10-3; D: .; J: TRBJ2-1; CDR3: CAIAGLYEQFF; DNA: TGTGCCATCGCGGGGCTTTATGAGCAGTTCTTC
size: .; V: TRBV19; D: .; J: TRBJ1-5; CDR3: CASSMGRGSGNQPQHF; DNA: TGTGCCAGTAGTATGGGCAGAGGGTCGGGCAATCAGCCCCAGCATTTT
size: .; V: TRBV5-5; D: TRBD2; J: TRBJ2-7; CDR3: CASSLGLAGEVEQYF; DNA: TGTGCCAGCAGCTTGGGACTAGCGGGAGAGGTAGAGCAGTACTTC
size: .; V: TRBV7-9; D: .; J: TRBJ2-7; CDR3: CASSLDPAREQYF; DNA: TGTGCCAGCAGCTTAGACCCGGCGAGGGAGCAGTACTTC
size: .; V: TRBV6-1; D: TRBD1; J: TRBJ2-5; CDR3: CASSGSSGQGGETQYF; DNA: TGTGCCAGCAGTGGGAGCTCGGGACAGGGGGGGGAGACCCAGTACTTC
size: once; V: TRBV13; D: TRBD2; J: TRBJ2-1; CDR3: CASRPLSGASYNEQFF; DNA: TGTGCCAGCAGACCCCTAAGCGGGGCCTCCTACAATGAGCAGTTCTTC
size: .; V: TRBV2; D: TRBD1; J: TRBJ1-1; CDR3: CASRRTGVQGTEAFF; DNA: TGTGCCAGCAGAAGAACAGGGGTGCAGGGCACTGAAGCTTTCTTT
size: .; V: TRBV5-1; D: TRBD2; J: TRBJ2-1; CDR3: CASSPAGGPGEQFF; DNA: TGCGCCAGCAGCCCAGCGGGAGGGCCCGGTGAGCAGTTCTTC
size: .; V: TRBV29-1; D: TRBD2; J: TRBJ2-7; CDR3: CSATTSGIGEQYF; DNA: TGCAGCGCTACGACTAGCGGGATCGGCGAGCAGTACTTC
size: .; V: TRBV2; D: .; J: TRBJ2-7; CDR3: CASRGDPYEQYF; DNA: TGTGCCAGCAGGGGGGACCCCTACGAGCAGTACTTC
size: .; V: TRBV5-4; D: .; J: TRBJ2-1; CDR3: CASSFWLGEQFF; DNA: TGTGCCAGCAGCTTTTGGTTGGGGGAGCAGTTCTTC
size: .; V: TRBV5-1; D: TRBD2; J: TRBJ2-1; CDR3: CASKGAGVSYNEQFF; DNA: TGCGCCAGCAAGGGAGCGGGAGTCTCCTACAATGAGCAGTTCTTC
size: .; V: TRBV5-4; D: TRBD2; J: TRBJ2-2; CDR3: CASSQGTSVNTGELFF; DNA: TGTGCCAGCAGCCAAGGGACTAGCGTGAACACCGGGGAGCTGTTTTTT
size: .; V: TRBV4-2; D: TRBD2; J: TRBJ2-7; CDR3: CASSQDLAGGTYEQYF; DNA: TGTGCCAGCAGCCAAGATCTAGCGGGAGGTACCTACGAGCAGTACTTC
size: .; V: TRBV9; D: TRBD2; J: TRBJ2-1; CDR3: CASSVRTSGRGEQFF; DNA: TGTGCCAGCAGCGTTAGGACTAGCGGGAGGGGTGAGCAGTTCTTC
size: .; V: TRBV7-9; D: TRBD2; J: TRBJ2-1; CDR3: CASSSHDRTSGSDEQFF; DNA: TGTGCCAGCAGCTCGCACGACCGGACTAGCGGGAGTGATGAGCAGTTCTTC
size: .; V: TRBV6-5; D: TRBD2; J: TRBJ2-7; CDR3: CATVRGGSQYEQYF; DNA: TGTGCCACCGTACGGGGCGGGAGTCAATACGAGCAGTACTTC
size: .; V: TRBV29-1; D: .; J: TRBJ1-3; CDR3: CSVGSGSSGNTIYF; DNA: TGCAGCGTTGGCAGTGGGAGCTCTGGAAACACCATATATTTT
size: .; V: TRBV25-1; D: TRBD2; J: TRBJ2-3; CDR3: CASSGSSGMSTDTQYF; DNA: TGTGCCAGCAGTGGCTCTAGCGGGATGAGCACAGATACGCAGTATTTT
size: .; V: TRBV5-6; D: .; J: TRBJ1-5; CDR3: CASSPPGTNQPQHF; DNA: TGTGCCAGCAGTCCCCCAGGGACCAATCAGCCCCAGCATTTT
size: .; V: TRBV2; D: .; J: TRBJ1-4; CDR3: CASLRVGGNEKLFF; DNA: TGTGCCAGCTTACGAGTCGGAGGCAATGAAAAACTGTTTTTT
size: .; V: TRBV6-4; D: TRBD1; J: TRBJ2-5; CDR3: CASSEMLGQGQETQYF; DNA: TGTGCCAGCAGTGAAATGTTGGGACAGGGCCAAGAGACCCAGTACTTC
size: once; V: TRBV7-9; D: TRBD1; J: TRBJ1-1; CDR3: CASSSRQGAIWNTEAFF; DNA: TGTGCCAGCAGTTCTAGACAGGGGGCAATCTGGAACACTGAAGCTTTCTTT
size: .; V: TRBV6-1; D: .; J: TRBJ2-2; CDR3: CASSSNTGELFF; DNA: TGTGCCAGCTCGTCGAACACCGGGGAGCTGTTTTTT
size: .; V: TRBV30; D: TRBD1; J: TRBJ2-3; CDR3: CAWSALIFKDRGVLADTQYF; DNA: TGTGCCTGGAGCGCCCTAATTTTCAAAGACAGGGGCGTGCTCGCAGATACGCAGTATTTT